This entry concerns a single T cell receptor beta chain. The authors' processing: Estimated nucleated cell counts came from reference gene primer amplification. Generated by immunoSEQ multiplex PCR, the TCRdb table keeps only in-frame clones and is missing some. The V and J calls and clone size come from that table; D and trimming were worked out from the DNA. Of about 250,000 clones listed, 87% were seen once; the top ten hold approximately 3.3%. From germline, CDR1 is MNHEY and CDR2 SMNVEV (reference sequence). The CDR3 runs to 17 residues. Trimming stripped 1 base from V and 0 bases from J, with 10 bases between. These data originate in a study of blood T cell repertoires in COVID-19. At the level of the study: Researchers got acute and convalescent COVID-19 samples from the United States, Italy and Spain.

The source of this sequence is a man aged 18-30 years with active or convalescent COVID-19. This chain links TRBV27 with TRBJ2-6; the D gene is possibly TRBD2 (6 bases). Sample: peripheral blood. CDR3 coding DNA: TGTGCCAGCAGTTTATGGGGAGGCAGCTCTGGGGCCAACGTCCTGACTTTC. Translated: CASSLWGGSSGANVLTF.